This is a list of T cell receptor beta chains from one sample in a study of T cells after yellow fever vaccination. TCRdb re-called the 5' RACE reads through MiXCR, storing one row per CDR3 protein. The profile shows hundreds of thousands of distinct CDR3 sequences, approximately 13% of them singletons. Source: PBMCs, taken on the day of the yellow fever booster vaccination. The receptors were sampled from a man in his thirties or forties who received the YFV17D yellow fever vaccine. Both conserved end residues are part of each CDR3. The D gene is left open where the match is weak. Size is stated for part of the rows, as once, few or many counts, or as a class when the clone is expanded.

D	size	V	J	DNA	CDR3
TRBD1	few	TRBV19	TRBJ2-1	TGTGCCAGTAGTCTCGGGACAGCCTTCAATGAGCAGTTCTTC	CASSLGTAFNEQFF
-	-	TRBV6-5	TRBJ2-1	TGTGCCAGCAGTTACTCCGCTTCAGGGGCGAGGACTTACAATGAGCAGTTCTTC	CASSYSASGARTYNEQFF
-	few	TRBV20-1	TRBJ2-2	TGCAGTGCTAGAGTTGCTAGCCCCGGGGAGCTGTTTTTT	CSARVASPGELFF
-	few	TRBV6-1	TRBJ1-5	TGTGCCAGCAGGGACCTCCGGGCCACTAATCAGCCCCAGCATTTT	CASRDLRATNQPQHF
TRBD2	-	TRBV5-1	TRBJ2-3	TGCGCCAGCAGCCAGGAGACTAGCGGGAGGTCAACGGATACGCAGTATTTT	CASSQETSGRSTDTQYF
TRBD1	-	TRBV29-1	TRBJ2-7	TGCAGCGGGCAACGGACAGGCTACGAGCAGTACTTC	CSGQRTGYEQYF
TRBD1	-	TRBV5-1	TRBJ1-1	TGCGCCAGCAGCTATGGACAGGGAGCCTACACTGAAGCTTTCTTT	CASSYGQGAYTEAFF
-	few	TRBV12-3/TRBV12-4	TRBJ1-5	TGTGCCAGCAGCCATACGAAGGGTCAGCCCCAGCATTTT	CASSHTKGQPQHF
TRBD2	-	TRBV20-1	TRBJ2-2	TGCAGTGCTAGGCTTGCTAGCGGGTCCGCCGGGGAGCTGTTTTTT	CSARLASGSAGELFF
-	-	TRBV10-3	TRBJ2-2	TGTGCCATCAGTGAATTGGTCGGTTTTGGGGAGCTGTTTTTT	CAISELVGFGELFF
TRBD1	few	TRBV10-3	TRBJ2-7	TGTGCCTCCTGGTGGACAGGGGCCGACGAGCAGTACTTC	CASWWTGADEQYF
-	few	TRBV3-1	TRBJ1-2	TGTGCCAGCAGCCGATCACAGGGAAACTATGGCTACACCTTC	CASSRSQGNYGYTF
TRBD2	few	TRBV20-1	TRBJ2-3	TGCAGTGCGTGGACTAGCGGGAGTGATACGCAGTATTTT	CSAWTSGSDTQYF
TRBD1	-	TRBV27	TRBJ1-4	TGTGCCAGCAGTCCGGAGGGGGCGGTTAATGAAAAACTGTTTTTT	CASSPEGAVNEKLFF
-	-	TRBV5-4	TRBJ2-2	TGTGCCAGCAGCTCCGATATAAACACCGGGGAGCTGTTTTTT	CASSSDINTGELFF
TRBD2	few	TRBV7-2	TRBJ2-1	TGTGCCAGCAGCTTAGGGCGTAGCGGGAGGGCGTTAAACAATGAGCAGTTCTTC	CASSLGRSGRALNNEQFF
-	-	TRBV27	TRBJ1-1	TGTGCCAGCAGTCTTCAGACAGGCCTAGGGATGAACACTGAAGCTTTCTTT	CASSLQTGLGMNTEAFF
-	few	TRBV20-1	TRBJ2-5	TGCAGTGCCCCCTTAAGGGGTAGGGGCGGGGTTGGTAGGGAGACCCAGTACTTC	CSAPLRGRGGVGRETQYF
TRBD1	few	TRBV5-1	TRBJ1-6	TGCGCCAGCAGCTTGCTTCAGGGGGCTTCGTCTTCACCCCTCCACTTT	CASSLLQGASSSPLHF
-	-	TRBV12-3/TRBV12-4	TRBJ1-1	TGTGCCAGCACCACATATTCTGAAGCTTTCTTT	CASTTYSEAFF
TRBD2	few	TRBV19	TRBJ2-1	TGTGCCAGTAACAGCGGGAGGGGGAGGTACAATGAGCAGTTCTTC	CASNSGRGRYNEQFF
-	-	TRBV12-3/TRBV12-4	TRBJ1-1	TGTGCCAGCAGAGTTGGTGCCCCTCTGGGGGAAGCTTTCTTT	CASRVGAPLGEAFF
-	few	TRBV5-6	TRBJ2-7	TGTGCCAGCAGCGGTTGGGGGGACGGATACGAGCAGTACTTC	CASSGWGDGYEQYF
TRBD1	few	TRBV12-3/TRBV12-4	TRBJ1-2	TGTGCCAGCAGTAACACAGGGGGCTATGGCTACACCTTC	CASSNTGGYGYTF
TRBD2	many	TRBV10-2	TRBJ2-2	TGCGCCAGCAGCCCGGGACTAGTGTCCGGGGAGCTGTTTTTT	CASSPGLVSGELFF
TRBD2	few	TRBV11-1	TRBJ2-7	TGTGCCAGCAGCCACCCGGGACTAGCGGGGAACGGATATTCCGAGCAGTACTTC	CASSHPGLAGNGYSEQYF
-	-	TRBV27	TRBJ2-7	TGTGCCAGCGGACCATTGAACGCGGGCCGCTCCTACGAGCAGTACTTC	CASGPLNAGRSYEQYF
TRBD1	-	TRBV20-1	TRBJ1-6	TGCAGTGCTAGAGATGGGACAGGAGGTTTGGGTTCACCCCTCCACTTT	CSARDGTGGLGSPLHF
TRBD1	few	TRBV16	TRBJ2-1	TGTGCCAGCAGCCAATCACAGGGGCATGGGCTAAATGAGCAGTTCTTC	CASSQSQGHGLNEQFF
-	-	TRBV6-5	TRBJ2-7	TGTGCCAGCAGTTACCAGGGTCGCTTGACTGACGAGCAGTACTTC	CASSYQGRLTDEQYF
TRBD1	few	TRBV28	TRBJ1-5	TGTGCCAGCAGTGCGCCTTCCGGACAGGGGGATAGCAATCAGCCCCAGCATTTT	CASSAPSGQGDSNQPQHF
-	few	TRBV9	TRBJ2-7	TGTGCCAGCAGCGGATGGGACGGCGCGGGTTACGAGCAGTACTTC	CASSGWDGAGYEQYF
-	-	TRBV3-1	TRBJ1-4	TGTGCCAGCAGCCAAGTTCCCCAAAAACTGTTTTTT	CASSQVPQKLFF
TRBD2	few	TRBV7-9	TRBJ2-3	TGTGCCAGCAGCCCCACCTTTACCGGGGGGGGAGATACGCAGTATTTT	CASSPTFTGGGDTQYF
TRBD2	few	TRBV7-2	TRBJ2-7	TGTGCCAGCATAAGGGCGGGAGGGACCTCCTACGAGCAGTACTTC	CASIRAGGTSYEQYF
-	-	TRBV5-1	TRBJ1-1	TGCGCCAGCAGCTATAGAGACCGCTACACTGAAGCTTTCTTT	CASSYRDRYTEAFF